These T cell receptor beta chains were read from a single sample in a study of spatial heterogeneity in lung cancer. TCRdb itself ran the 5' RACE reads through MiXCR, one entry per CDR3 protein. This sample carries 85,000 to 100,000 distinct CDR3 sequences, about 12% of them seen once, and the ten largest clones take approximately 39%. Sequenced material: PBMCs, taken at surgery. These TCRs come from a male donor with early-stage non-small cell lung cancer. The CDR3 runs from the conserved cysteine through the conserved F or W. D genes are given only for firm matches. Only some rows state a clone size, as once, few, many or a class for expanded clones.

clone size: few; D gene: .; V gene: TRBV23-1; J gene: TRBJ1-1; CDR3 DNA: TGCGCCAGCAGTCAATCTCAGTCTAGGGGACGGCTTGAAGCTTTCTTT; CDR3 protein: CASSQSQSRGRLEAFF
clone size: .; D gene: .; V gene: TRBV27; J gene: TRBJ1-5; CDR3 DNA: TGTGCCAGCAGTTTATCGCTTGGGCTCAATCAGCCCCAGCATTTT; CDR3 protein: CASSLSLGLNQPQHF
clone size: .; D gene: .; V gene: TRBV7-2; J gene: TRBJ2-5; CDR3 DNA: TGTGCCAGCAGCTTAGTTGGGGGCAGCCAAGAGACCCAGTACTTC; CDR3 protein: CASSLVGGSQETQYF
clone size: .; D gene: TRBD1; V gene: TRBV27; J gene: TRBJ2-5; CDR3 DNA: TGTGCCAGCAGTTTCCGGACAGGGGTAGATCCAGAGACCCAGTACTTC; CDR3 protein: CASSFRTGVDPETQYF
clone size: many; D gene: TRBD1; V gene: TRBV9; J gene: TRBJ2-5; CDR3 DNA: TGTGCCAGCAGCCCCAGGGGGCGAGAAGAGACCCAGTACTTC; CDR3 protein: CASSPRGREETQYF
clone size: many; D gene: TRBD2; V gene: TRBV6-2/TRBV6-3; J gene: TRBJ2-1; CDR3 DNA: TGTGCCAGCAGACCTATTAGCGGGGGCTCCTACAATGAGCAGTTCTTC; CDR3 protein: CASRPISGGSYNEQFF
clone size: once; D gene: .; V gene: TRBV9; J gene: TRBJ2-5; CDR3 DNA: TGTGCCAGCAGCATAGACGAGGGAAAGCCCCAGTACTTC; CDR3 protein: CASSIDEGKPQYF
clone size: .; D gene: .; V gene: TRBV7-6; J gene: TRBJ1-6; CDR3 DNA: TGTGCCAGCAGCCCTTGGACAGATTCACCCCTCCACTTT; CDR3 protein: CASSPWTDSPLHF
clone size: few; D gene: .; V gene: TRBV12-3/TRBV12-4; J gene: TRBJ2-1; CDR3 DNA: TGTGCCAGCAGGTTAGGGCCCATCAATGAGCAGTTCTTC; CDR3 protein: CASRLGPINEQFF
clone size: .; D gene: .; V gene: TRBV20-1; J gene: TRBJ1-5; CDR3 DNA: TGCAGTGCTAGAGCCCGGGGGAGGGACAGCAATCAGCCCCAGCATTTT; CDR3 protein: CSARARGRDSNQPQHF
clone size: many; D gene: TRBD2; V gene: TRBV10-3; J gene: TRBJ2-3; CDR3 DNA: TGTGCCATCAGTGAGTCTTCGGGAGGAAGCACAGATACGCAGTATTTT; CDR3 protein: CAISESSGGSTDTQYF
clone size: many; D gene: TRBD2; V gene: TRBV7-2; J gene: TRBJ2-3; CDR3 DNA: TGTGCCAGCAGCCCTAGTGGGGCTAGCGGTCGGGGTGGTACGCAGTATTTT; CDR3 protein: CASSPSGASGRGGTQYF
clone size: .; D gene: .; V gene: TRBV7-7; J gene: TRBJ1-4; CDR3 DNA: TGTGCTAGCAGCAGGGGCACCGTGGGTGAAAAACTGTTTTTT; CDR3 protein: CASSRGTVGEKLFF
clone size: few; D gene: .; V gene: TRBV19; J gene: TRBJ1-5; CDR3 DNA: TGTGCCAGTAGTATTTTGGTGAGCAATCAGCCCCAGCATTTT; CDR3 protein: CASSILVSNQPQHF
clone size: few; D gene: TRBD2; V gene: TRBV6-5; J gene: TRBJ2-2; CDR3 DNA: TGTGCCAGCAGTTCTAGCGGTGGCACCGGGGAGCTGTTTTTT; CDR3 protein: CASSSSGGTGELFF
clone size: many; D gene: TRBD1; V gene: TRBV24-1; J gene: TRBJ2-7; CDR3 DNA: TGTGCCACCAGTGAGGCCGGGACAGTCTACGAGCAGTACTTC; CDR3 protein: CATSEAGTVYEQYF
clone size: .; D gene: .; V gene: TRBV2; J gene: TRBJ1-5; CDR3 DNA: TGTGCCAGCACCGAGGGGGGGAGAGGCAATCAGCCCCAGCATTTT; CDR3 protein: CASTEGGRGNQPQHF
clone size: few; D gene: TRBD2; V gene: TRBV11-1; J gene: TRBJ2-7; CDR3 DNA: TGTGCCAGCAGTTTCGGACTAGGTCCCTACGAGCAGTACTTC; CDR3 protein: CASSFGLGPYEQYF
clone size: few; D gene: TRBD2; V gene: TRBV5-4; J gene: TRBJ2-3; CDR3 DNA: TGTGCCAGCAGCCCCCAAGGGACTAGCGGGGGCACAGATACGCAGTATTTT; CDR3 protein: CASSPQGTSGGTDTQYF
clone size: many; D gene: TRBD1; V gene: TRBV5-4; J gene: TRBJ2-7; CDR3 DNA: TGTGCCAGCTCCTCGGGGTCCCAGGGGGTAGGTTCTTTGGAGCAGTACTTC; CDR3 protein: CASSSGSQGVGSLEQYF
clone size: few; D gene: .; V gene: TRBV20-1; J gene: TRBJ2-1; CDR3 DNA: TGCAGTGCAACAGATCACCGGGACGCCGACAATGAGCAGTTCTTC; CDR3 protein: CSATDHRDADNEQFF
clone size: .; D gene: .; V gene: TRBV2; J gene: TRBJ2-2; CDR3 DNA: TGTGCCAGCAGTCCGGTTATTGCCGGGGAGCTGTTTTTT; CDR3 protein: CASSPVIAGELFF
clone size: many; D gene: TRBD1; V gene: TRBV20-1; J gene: TRBJ2-3; CDR3 DNA: TGCAGTGCAAACCTACAGGGGGACGGTAATACGCAGTATTTT; CDR3 protein: CSANLQGDGNTQYF
clone size: many; D gene: .; V gene: TRBV7-6; J gene: TRBJ2-5; CDR3 DNA: TGTGCCAGCAGCTTGACGTATCAGACCCAGTACTTC; CDR3 protein: CASSLTYQTQYF
clone size: .; D gene: .; V gene: TRBV19; J gene: TRBJ2-2; CDR3 DNA: TGTGCCAGTAGTATAGTGTTGGGACCCACCGGGGAGCTGTTTTTT; CDR3 protein: CASSIVLGPTGELFF
clone size: .; D gene: .; V gene: TRBV28; J gene: TRBJ2-5; CDR3 DNA: TGTGCCAGCAGTTTAGCGAGGTTAAAAGAGACCCAGTACTTC; CDR3 protein: CASSLARLKETQYF
clone size: few; D gene: .; V gene: TRBV20-1; J gene: TRBJ2-7; CDR3 DNA: TGCAGTGCCTTATTGGACGGATCCTCCTACGAGCAGTACTTC; CDR3 protein: CSALLDGSSYEQYF
clone size: few; D gene: TRBD1; V gene: TRBV12-3/TRBV12-4; J gene: TRBJ1-5; CDR3 DNA: TGTGCCAGCAGTCCGGGGACAGGGGGCGTTCAGCCCCAGCATTTT; CDR3 protein: CASSPGTGGVQPQHF
clone size: .; D gene: .; V gene: TRBV24-1; J gene: TRBJ2-2; CDR3 DNA: TGTGCCACCAGGACCGGCGGAGCGAACACCGGGGAGCTGTTTTTT; CDR3 protein: CATRTGGANTGELFF
clone size: few; D gene: .; V gene: TRBV4-3; J gene: TRBJ1-6; CDR3 DNA: TGCGCCAGCAGCCTGGGCCTCTATAATTCACCCCTCCACTTT; CDR3 protein: CASSLGLYNSPLHF
clone size: few; D gene: .; V gene: TRBV19; J gene: TRBJ1-5; CDR3 DNA: TGTGCCAGTACCTCGAGGGACACTCAGCCCCAGCATTTT; CDR3 protein: CASTSRDTQPQHF
clone size: few; D gene: .; V gene: TRBV27; J gene: TRBJ1-5; CDR3 DNA: TGTGCCAGCAGTTTATCCGGACGACAGCCCCAGCATTTT; CDR3 protein: CASSLSGRQPQHF
clone size: many; D gene: TRBD2; V gene: TRBV11-2; J gene: TRBJ2-1; CDR3 DNA: TGTGCCAGCTCCGGGAGCGGGAGGGCCTACAATGAGCAGTTCTTC; CDR3 protein: CASSGSGRAYNEQFF
clone size: few; D gene: TRBD1; V gene: TRBV2; J gene: TRBJ2-1; CDR3 DNA: TGTGCCAGCAGGGGACAGTCCTACAATGAGCAGTTCTTC; CDR3 protein: CASRGQSYNEQFF
clone size: many; D gene: .; V gene: TRBV6-2/TRBV6-3; J gene: TRBJ2-5; CDR3 DNA: TGTGCCAGCAGCGGCCGGGACGGCGACCAAGAGACCCAGTACTTC; CDR3 protein: CASSGRDGDQETQYF
clone size: .; D gene: .; V gene: TRBV20-1; J gene: TRBJ2-3; CDR3 DNA: TGCAGTGCTAGCAGCAGGGCGGGAGATACGCAGTATTTT; CDR3 protein: CSASSRAGDTQYF
clone size: .; D gene: TRBD2; V gene: TRBV6-5; J gene: TRBJ2-3; CDR3 DNA: TGTGCCAGCAGGGGACTAGCTCCAGATACGCAGTATTTT; CDR3 protein: CASRGLAPDTQYF
clone size: many; D gene: TRBD2; V gene: TRBV7-9; J gene: TRBJ2-1; CDR3 DNA: TGTGCCAGCAGTTCCGCCGGGACTAGCGGTTACAATGAGCAGTTCTTC; CDR3 protein: CASSSAGTSGYNEQFF
clone size: many; D gene: .; V gene: TRBV7-2; J gene: TRBJ1-2; CDR3 DNA: TGTGCCAGCAGCCCTGGCCAGGGGATGAATGGCTACACCTTC; CDR3 protein: CASSPGQGMNGYTF
clone size: few; D gene: TRBD2; V gene: TRBV6-2/TRBV6-3; J gene: TRBJ2-5; CDR3 DNA: TGTGCCAGCAGCGATCCAATAGCGGGAGTCCCCCGAGAGACCCAGTACTTC; CDR3 protein: CASSDPIAGVPRETQYF
clone size: .; D gene: TRBD1; V gene: TRBV6-5; J gene: TRBJ2-1; CDR3 DNA: TGTGCCAGCAGTCGGACAGGGGGCGCCTACAATGAGCAGTTCTTC; CDR3 protein: CASSRTGGAYNEQFF
clone size: .; D gene: TRBD1; V gene: TRBV18; J gene: TRBJ2-7; CDR3 DNA: TGTGCCAGCTCACCATTCGGGACAGGGTCCTCCTACGAGCAGTACTTC; CDR3 protein: CASSPFGTGSSYEQYF
clone size: .; D gene: .; V gene: TRBV10-3; J gene: TRBJ2-7; CDR3 DNA: TGTGCCATCAGTGGGGGGGAGAAATACGAGCAGTACTTC; CDR3 protein: CAISGGEKYEQYF
clone size: .; D gene: TRBD1; V gene: TRBV28; J gene: TRBJ1-3; CDR3 DNA: TGTGCCAGCAGTTCGACAGGGGTCTCTGGAAACACCATATATTTT; CDR3 protein: CASSSTGVSGNTIYF
clone size: .; D gene: .; V gene: TRBV5-5; J gene: TRBJ1-5; CDR3 DNA: TGTGCCAGCAGCGAGTATAGCAATCAGCCCCAGCATTTT; CDR3 protein: CASSEYSNQPQHF
clone size: .; D gene: .; V gene: TRBV6-5; J gene: TRBJ1-4; CDR3 DNA: TGTGCCAGCAGTTACTCGCAGGGCGGTGTTGAAAAACTGTTTTTT; CDR3 protein: CASSYSQGGVEKLFF
clone size: few; D gene: TRBD2; V gene: TRBV6-2/TRBV6-3; J gene: TRBJ2-1; CDR3 DNA: TGTGCCGGAGCAGATTCTAGCGGGGTGTACAATGAGCAGTTCTTC; CDR3 protein: CAGADSSGVYNEQFF
clone size: .; D gene: .; V gene: TRBV7-3; J gene: TRBJ2-4; CDR3 DNA: TGTGCCAGCAGCTTGGCGGGCGGGGCCAAAAACATTCAGTACTTC; CDR3 protein: CASSLAGGAKNIQYF
clone size: .; D gene: TRBD2; V gene: TRBV20-1; J gene: TRBJ2-7; CDR3 DNA: TGCAGTGCTAGAGGCCTAATGGGCGCCGGAGGACAGACCACTAGCGGCCCCTACGAGCAGTACTTC; CDR3 protein: CSARGLMGAGGQTTSGPYEQYF
clone size: many; D gene: .; V gene: TRBV5-1; J gene: TRBJ2-2; CDR3 DNA: TGCGCCAGCAGCCCGGGACAGAACACCGGGGAGCTGTTTTTT; CDR3 protein: CASSPGQNTGELFF
clone size: many; D gene: .; V gene: TRBV28; J gene: TRBJ2-7; CDR3 DNA: TGTGCCAGCAGCTTGGGGAGCTCCTACGAGCAGTACTTC; CDR3 protein: CASSLGSSYEQYF
clone size: .; D gene: .; V gene: TRBV10-3; J gene: TRBJ2-2; CDR3 DNA: TGTGCCATCAGCTACGTCGGGGGCGCGAACACCGGGGAGCTGTTTTTT; CDR3 protein: CAISYVGGANTGELFF
clone size: few; D gene: TRBD1; V gene: TRBV20-1; J gene: TRBJ1-5; CDR3 DNA: TGCAGTGCTAGAGGGACAGGGAATCAGCCCCAGCATTTT; CDR3 protein: CSARGTGNQPQHF
clone size: few; D gene: .; V gene: TRBV5-1; J gene: TRBJ2-2; CDR3 DNA: TGCGCCAGCAGCTTGGATTCGGGGATCGGGGAGCTGTTTTTT; CDR3 protein: CASSLDSGIGELFF
clone size: few; D gene: .; V gene: TRBV18; J gene: TRBJ2-2; CDR3 DNA: TGTGCCAGCTCACCCCTGGGGGTAGCGAACACCGGGGAGCTGTTTTTT; CDR3 protein: CASSPLGVANTGELFF
clone size: .; D gene: .; V gene: TRBV9; J gene: TRBJ2-7; CDR3 DNA: TGTGCCAGCAGCCCCCGGGGCCTAGGAGTCTACGAGCAGTACTTC; CDR3 protein: CASSPRGLGVYEQYF
clone size: many; D gene: .; V gene: TRBV5-1; J gene: TRBJ1-5; CDR3 DNA: TGCGCCAGCAGCTTGGGCAGGCTAGATCAGCCCCAGCATTTT; CDR3 protein: CASSLGRLDQPQHF
clone size: few; D gene: .; V gene: TRBV12-3/TRBV12-4; J gene: TRBJ1-1; CDR3 DNA: TGTGCCAGCAGTTTAGGGAACACTGAAGCTTTCTTT; CDR3 protein: CASSLGNTEAFF
clone size: .; D gene: TRBD1; V gene: TRBV6-2/TRBV6-3; J gene: TRBJ1-5; CDR3 DNA: TGTGCCAGCAGTCCCGGGACAGTACGTCAGCCCCAGCATTTT; CDR3 protein: CASSPGTVRQPQHF